This TCR beta chain was sequenced during a study of blood T cell repertoires in COVID-19. Produced via immunoSEQ multiplex PCR; TCRdb's table is partial and in-frame only. The table includes roughly 120,000 clones, approximately 87% detected once. Trimming pared 1 base from V and 7 bases from J, leaving 14 bases between. Germline CDR1 SNHLY, CDR2 FYNNEI. The CDR3 runs to 16 residues. This sequence originates from a woman aged 45-60 years with acute or convalescent COVID-19. The J gene is TRBJ1-6, the V gene TRBV2, with D perhaps TRBD1 (6 bases). The sequencing input was peripheral blood. The CDR3 nucleotides read TGTGCCAGCAGTGAAGGGGTTCAGGGGACGAATTCACCCCTCCACTTT. It codes for CASSEGVQGTNSPLHF.